The 6 T cell receptor beta chains below all came from one sample that was sequenced in a study of shared clonotypes between healthy human individuals. Method: immunoSEQ multiplex PCR; TCRdb's copy keeps in-frame clones and lacks some. Among just over 2,000,000 clones listed, 85% to 95% were seen once. The sequencing sample was made of naive CD4+ T cells sorted from blood. Subset: CD45RA+ positively selected. The receptors stem from a man between 18 and 35 years old in good health.

The V gene is TRBV7-2, the J gene TRBJ1-2; 7 bases are shared with TRBD1. The CDR3 consists of 14 residues. CDR1 SGHTA and CDR2 FQGNSA come from the germline V gene. After removal of 1 base from V and 8 bases from J, the junction contained 7 bases not matched to a gene. CDR3 sequence (DNA): TGTGCCAGCAGCTTAGGGGGGGACAGCTCCGGCTACACCTTC. Protein: CASSLGGDSSGYTF.

The chain uses TRBV7-8 and TRBJ1-4, with D perhaps matching TRBD1 (5 bases). The V and J ends lost 4 bases and 4 bases respectively, with 10 bases between them. The CDR3 spans 14 residues. CDR1 and CDR2 from the germline V gene are SGHVS and FQNEAQ. The CDR3 sequence is CASSSRQNNEKLFF. The CDR3 DNA reads as TGTGCCAGCAGCTCGAGACAGAATAATGAAAAACTGTTTTTT. Full variable domain (remainder filled in from reference TRBV7-8 and TRBJ1-4): GAGVSQSPRYKVAKRGQDVALRCDPISGHVSLFWYQQALGQGPEFLTYFQNEAQLDKSGLPSDRFFAERPEGSVSTLKIQRTQQEDSAVYLCASSSRQNNEKLFFGSGTQLSVL.

The chain joins TRBV7-2 to TRBJ1-1; unclear D gene. The V end lost 6 bases, the J end lost 5 bases, and 13 bases lay between the germline ends. CDR1 is SGHTA, CDR2 FQGNSA, per germline. The CDR3 extends over 13 amino acids. The CDR3: CASRPEGWTEAFF. In DNA form, the CDR3 reads TGTGCCAGCAGGCCCGAGGGATGGACTGAAGCTTTCTTT.

V is TRBV28 and J is TRBJ2-3; 7 positions agree with TRBD1. The CDR3 totals 15 residues. Looked up from germline, CDR1 is MDHEN and CDR2 is SYDVKM. V shed 5 bases, J shed 0 bases, and the junction held 5 bases outside the gene matches. The CDR3 sequence: CASSRQGWSTDTQYF. The CDR3 DNA reads as TGTGCCAGCAGTCGACAGGGATGGAGCACAGATACGCAGTATTTT.

The V and J genes are TRBV9 and TRBJ2-1; the match to TRBD2 covers 10 bases. V shed 0 bases and J 6 bases; nucleotides not matched to a gene: 9. The CDR3 extends over 17 amino acids. Germline CDR1 and CDR2: SGDLS and YYNGEE. CDR3 nucleotide sequence: TGTGCCAGCAGCGTAGCTTGGACTAGCGGACCCTTCAATGAGCAGTTCTTC. It translates to CASSVAWTSGPFNEQFF.

This sequence joins TRBV5-1 and TRBJ2-5, with 7 bases identical to TRBD2. CDR1 and CDR2 (germline): SGHRS, YFSETQ. The CDR3 is 14 amino acids. V dropped 0 bases and J dropped 3; count of bases not matched to a gene: 2. CDR3 in amino acids: CASSLVAGKETQYF. CDR3 nucleotides: TGCGCCAGCAGCTTGGTAGCGGGCAAAGAGACCCAGTACTTC.